The rows below give T cell receptor beta chains drawn from one sample of a study of vaccination and CD4 T cells after COVID-19. These TCRs' antigens remain unknown. From the PCR reads, TCRdb called clonotypes with MiXCR, one entry per CDR3 protein. The sample includes more than 9,500 distinct CDR3 sequences, under 60% seen only once; the top ten take 12%. The sequencing sample was made of CD4+ T cells from blood, cultured in vitro. These receptors originate from a human donor who had recovered from COVID-19. Both conserved end residues are part of each CDR3. Fields, in order: CDR3 length, clone size, D gene, V gene, J gene, CDR3 DNA, CDR3 protein. The D gene is left open where the match is weak. Only part of the rows carry a size: once, few, many, or a class if the clone is expanded.

>17|-|-|TRBV6-1|TRBJ1-5
TGTGCCAGCAGTGAAGCTGCCAAGGAGGTCATCTATCAGCCCCAGCATTTT
CASSEAAKEVIYQPQHF
>13|few|-|TRBV12-3/TRBV12-4|TRBJ1-1
TGTGCCAGCAGTTTGGTTGAGGGAGGCGAAGCTTTCTTT
CASSLVEGGEAFF
>14|-|-|TRBV7-3|TRBJ1-6
TGTGCCAGCAGCCAAAGAAAGACAGCTTCACCCCTCCACTTT
CASSQRKTASPLHF
>13|few|-|TRBV10-2|TRBJ2-5
TGCGCCAGTAGTCGGGGCTTTAAAGAGACCCAGTACTTC
CASSRGFKETQYF
>16|-|TRBD2|TRBV5-5|TRBJ2-5
TGTGCCAGCAGCCCCTTGGTAGCGGGGGGTTCTGGGACCCAGTACTTC
CASSPLVAGGSGTQYF
>15|few|TRBD1|TRBV10-3|TRBJ2-7
TGTGCCATCAGCGGCGACAGGGGGAGGAACTACGAGCAGTACTTC
CAISGDRGRNYEQYF
>14|-|-|TRBV2|TRBJ2-5
TGTGCCAGCAGTAGAGACGTGTCTCTAGAGACCCAGTACTTC
CASSRDVSLETQYF
>14|-|-|TRBV6-1|TRBJ1-6
TGTGCCAGCAGGACCGGGCCAAGGGATTCACCCCTCCACTTT
CASRTGPRDSPLHF
>13|once|TRBD2|TRBV20-1|TRBJ2-5
TGCAGTGCCGTGGCGGGAGTGCATGAGACCCAGTACTTC
CSAVAGVHETQYF
>16|-|-|TRBV6-5|TRBJ1-6
TGTGCCAGCAGTTTAACAAGGGATGTCGGTATTCCACCCCTCCACTTT
CASSLTRDVGIPPLHF
>16|-|-|TRBV7-2|TRBJ2-7
TGTGCCAGCAGCTTAGCCAGGGGGGGTCCTTTCTACGAGCAGTACTTC
CASSLARGGPFYEQYF
>13|-|-|TRBV2|TRBJ2-3
TGTGCCAGCAGTGTGTCTTATTCGGATACGCAGTATTTT
CASSVSYSDTQYF
>14|-|-|TRBV20-1|TRBJ1-1
TGCAGTGCTAGTAAGCCAGCCATGAACACTGAAGCTTTCTTT
CSASKPAMNTEAFF
>14|-|-|TRBV28|TRBJ2-7
TGTGCCATCACAAATCTAAAGGGTATAAGCGAGCAGTACTTC
CAITNLKGISEQYF
>13|-|TRBD2|TRBV12-3/TRBV12-4|TRBJ2-5
TGTGCCAGCAGGTTGGGACTAGCTGAGACCCAGTACTTC
CASRLGLAETQYF
>14|-|-|TRBV2|TRBJ2-5
TGTGCCAGCAGTGAAACGTCAGCCCAGGGGACCCAGTACTTC
CASSETSAQGTQYF
>14|-|-|TRBV11-2|TRBJ1-1
TGTGCCAGCAGGCCGGAAGTACAGACCCTTGAAGCTTTCTTT
CASRPEVQTLEAFF
>15|-|-|TRBV30|TRBJ1-1
TGTGCCTGGAGAGCGCCGGGGCCTGGAAACACTGAAGCTTTCTTT
CAWRAPGPGNTEAFF
>15|-|TRBD1|TRBV12-3/TRBV12-4|TRBJ1-2
TGTGCCAGCAGCTCTCCTGGGACAGGGAGACGTGGCTACACCTTC
CASSSPGTGRRGYTF
>15|-|-|TRBV6-1|TRBJ1-6
TGTGCCAGCAGTGGGGCGGGGGCTATTGGTTCACCCCTCCACTTT
CASSGAGAIGSPLHF